Each of the 26 T cell receptor beta chains below was sequenced from the same sample in a study of blood T cell repertoires in COVID-19. The protocol was immunoSEQ multiplex PCR, while the TCRdb copy is restricted to in-frame clones and leaves out a portion. Of roughly 200,000 clones listed, 86% are singletons. Sequencing was performed on PBMCs or T cells enriched from blood (not recorded which). Every receptor here comes from a man between 35 and 55 years old with acute COVID-19.

The chain employs TRBV28 and TRBJ2-3; D is possibly TRBD2 (5 bases). Germline CDR1 is MDHEN and CDR2 is SYDVKM. The CDR3 runs to 14 residues. V shed 8 bases and J shed 3 bases, with 15 bases lying between them. Written as DNA, the CDR3 is TGTGCCAGCGCGATTGCGCTAGCTACAGATACGCAGTATTTT. This codes for CASAIALATDTQYF. The variable domain in full, completed from reference TRBV28 and TRBJ2-3, reads DVKVTQSSRYLVKRTGEKVFLECVQDMDHENMFWYRQDPGLGLRLIYFSYDVKMKEKGDIPEGYSVSREKKERFSLILESASTNQTSMYLCASAIALATDTQYFGPGTRLTVL.

The chain uses TRBV6-2 or TRBV6-3 and TRBJ1-5; TRBD1 is a possible D gene (6 bases). Germline CDR1 and CDR2: MNHEY and SVGEGT. Between the trimmed V and J ends, which lost 3 bases and 5 bases, there was a span of 8 bases. CDR3 size: 13 residues. CDR3 DNA sequence: TGTGCCAGCAGTTATAGGGGGTATCAGCCCCAGCATTTT. Translation gives CASSYRGYQPQHF.

This sequence joins TRBV9 and TRBJ2-3; no definite D call. Germline V CDR1 and CDR2: SGDLS, YYNGEE. V shed 3 bases and J shed 0 bases, with 11 bases lying between them. The CDR3 runs 15 residues. The CDR3 DNA reads as TGTGCCAGCAGCGCCCCGGGTATTAGCACAGATACGCAGTATTTT. Its translation: CASSAPGISTDTQYF.

This clone was detected only once. The chain has TRBV4-2 and TRBJ2-1; TRBD2 matches 12 bases. Losses at the gene ends were 0 bases for V and 9 bases for J; bases not matched to a gene: 6. CDR3 length: 16 amino acids. Germline V gene data show CDR1 as LGHNA and CDR2 as YNFKEQ. For the CDR3, the DNA is TGTGCCAGCAGCCAAGAGGTTTCTAGCGGGAGGGGTGAGCAGTTCTTC. Amino acid sequence: CASSQEVSSGRGEQFF.

This clone was seen only once. The rearrangement links TRBV5-4 to TRBJ2-5; TRBD1 aligns across 7 bases. Germline values: CDR1 SGHNT, CDR2 YYREEE (reference sequence). After removal of 6 bases from V and 3 bases from J, the junction contained 8 bases not matched to a gene. This CDR3 is 14 amino acids long. The CDR3 sequence: CASTIDRDEETQYF. DNA of the CDR3: TGTGCCAGCACCATAGACAGGGACGAAGAGACCCAGTACTTC.

This clone has only one observation. The chain combines TRBV13 with TRBJ2-1; 14 nucleotides align to TRBD2. Per the germline V gene, CDR1 is PRHDT and CDR2 is FYEKMQ (reference sequence). This CDR3 comprises 16 residues. J was trimmed by 9 bases and V by 5 bases; bases with no gene match: 9. The CDR3 DNA follows: TGTGCCAGCAGCCCGGGACTAGCGGGAGAAAGGGGTGAGCAGTTCTTC. Protein sequence: CASSPGLAGERGEQFF.

The chain links TRBV5-6 to TRBJ1-2; D perhaps matches TRBD1 (5 bases). The CDR3 is made up of 15 amino acids. The V gene lost 1 base and the J gene lost 2 bases, with 12 bases spanning the gap. CDR1 and CDR2 from the germline V gene are SGHDT and YYEEEE. DNA for the CDR3: TGTGCCAGCAGCTTGAATTCGGCAGGGAACTATGGCTACACCTTC. Translated, it gives CASSLNSAGNYGYTF. Supplemented by reference TRBV5-6 and TRBJ1-2, the full variable domain reads DAGVTQSPTHLIKTRGQQVTLRCSPKSGHDTVSWYQQALGQGPQFIFQYYEEEERQRGNFPDRFSGHQFPNYSSELNVNALLLGDSALYLCASSLNSAGNYGYTFGSGTRLTVV.

The rearrangement links TRBV6-4 to TRBJ2-3; 9 bases map to TRBD2. The germline gives CDR1 MRHNA, CDR2 SNTAGT. The V and J ends lost 5 bases and 6 bases, in that order; junction bases with no gene match: 6. The CDR3 is made up of 14 amino acids. CDR3 protein: CASSLAGEADTQYF. The DNA for the CDR3 is TGTGCCAGCAGTTTAGCGGGAGAGGCCGATACGCAGTATTTT.

The chain links TRBV6-5 to TRBJ1-2; D might be TRBD1 (6 bases). V was trimmed by 4 bases and J by 4 bases, leaving 13 bases between them. The CDR3 extends over 14 amino acids. The germline gives CDR1 MNHEY, CDR2 SVGAGI. The CDR3 DNA sequence: TGTGCCAGCAGTTTTGGGGGGGCCCGCTATGGCTACACCTTC. Residues: CASSFGGARYGYTF.

The chain couples TRBV4-1 to TRBJ2-7, with TRBD2 as a possible D gene (5 bases). Germline-derived CDR1 and CDR2 are MGHRA and YSYEKL. The ends were cut back, 3 bases at V and 3 bases at J, with 15 bases in the middle. This CDR3 has 15 amino acids. The CDR3 DNA reads TGCGCCAGCAGCCAGAAGGAGGAGGTTGTCTACGAGCAGTACTTC. This translates into CASSQKEEVVYEQYF.

The CDR3 DNA sequence: TGTGCCTACTCAGGGGGCCCCTACAATGAGCAGTTCTTC. As protein: CAYSGGPYNEQFF. This rearrangement joins TRBV25-1 to TRBJ2-1, with 8 nucleotides matching TRBD1. The ends lost 11 bases at V and 2 bases at J; junction bases unmatched: 5. The CDR3 is 13 residues long. The germline gives CDR1 MGHDK, CDR2 SYGVNS. The full variable domain, with the rest looked up from reference TRBV25-1 and TRBJ2-1, is EADIYQTPRYLVIGTGKKITLECSQTMGHDKMYWYQQDPGMELHLIHYSYGVNSTEKGDLSSESTVSRIRTEHFPLTLESARPSHTSQYLCAYSGGPYNEQFFGPGTRLTVL.

The chain combines TRBV19 with TRBJ1-5; D possibly corresponds to TRBD1 (6 bases). V was pared by 9 bases and J by 5 bases, with 20 bases between. This CDR3 region has 15 residues. Germline assignment: CDR1 LNHDA and CDR2 SQIVND (reference sequence). This CDR3 reads CARGGPKRGYQPQHF. CDR3 DNA sequence: TGTGCCAGGGGTGGACCAAAAAGGGGGTATCAGCCCCAGCATTTT.

The chain combines TRBV9 with TRBJ2-1; no firm D call. V shed 3 bases and J shed 5 bases, with 9 bases lying between them. CDR1 is SGDLS, CDR2 YYNGEE, per germline. The length of the CDR3 is 13 residues. This CDR3 reads CASSGGSDNEQFF. The CDR3 DNA reads as TGTGCCAGCAGCGGAGGCAGTGACAATGAGCAGTTCTTC.

This clone was found a few times. The chain carries TRBV19 and TRBJ2-7, with D perhaps matching TRBD2 (6 bases). The germline CDR1 and CDR2 sequences are LNHDA and SQIVND (reference sequence). The ends were cut back, 8 bases at V and 2 bases at J, with 10 bases in the middle. This CDR3 has 12 amino acids. The CDR3 sequence: CASGDFPYEQYF. The CDR3 DNA follows: TGTGCCAGTGGGGACTTCCCCTACGAGCAGTACTTC.

This chain links TRBV5-4 with TRBJ1-2; D call uncertain. The CDR3 runs to 15 residues. Trimming left V 3 bases short and J 2 bases short, with 14 bases between. Germline CDR1 and CDR2: SGHNT and YYREEE (reference sequence). The CDR3 DNA follows: TGTGCCAGCAGCTCTCCACAGAGCCCGAACTATGGCTACACCTTC. Translation gives CASSSPQSPNYGYTF. The full variable domain, with the rest looked up from reference TRBV5-4 and TRBJ1-2, is ETGVTQSPTHLIKTRGQQVTLRCSSQSGHNTVSWYQQALGQGPQFIFQYYREEENGRGNFPPRFSGLQFPNYSSELNVNALELDDSALYLCASSSPQSPNYGYTFGSGTRLTVV.

The chain combines TRBV27 with TRBJ2-3; 11 nucleotides line up with TRBD2. The CDR3 consists of 16 residues. The V gene's germline CDR1 is MNHEY and CDR2 SMNVEV (reference sequence). V trimming: 1 base; J trimming: 4 bases; junction bases outside the gene matches: 4. CDR3 region: CASSLWLAGGSDTQYF. The CDR3 DNA sequence: TGTGCCAGCAGTTTATGGCTAGCGGGAGGTTCAGATACGCAGTATTTT.

The V and J genes are TRBV29-1 and TRBJ2-3; maybe TRBD2 (5 bases). Trimming shortened V by 5 bases and J by 1 base, and 13 bases separated the two germline ends. Germline CDR1 reads SQVTM; CDR2 reads ANQGSEA. This CDR3 spans 14 amino acids. The CDR3 spells CSVRLLGGTDTQYF. DNA for the CDR3: TGCAGCGTTCGGCTCCTCGGGGGCACAGATACGCAGTATTTT.

The rearrangement links TRBV10-2 to TRBJ1-5; D unresolved. V was cut by 4 bases and J by 0 bases, with 7 bases left in between. The CDR3 is 14 residues long. Per the germline V gene, CDR1 is WSHSY and CDR2 is SAAADI. DNA for the CDR3: TGCGCCAGCAGTGTTCAAAATAGCAATCAGCCCCAGCATTTT. Its protein is CASSVQNSNQPQHF.

The V call is TRBV23-1, the J call TRBJ2-7; a possible D gene is TRBD2 (5 bases). TRBV23-1 is sorted into the ORF group, with uncertain function. V was cut by 4 bases and J by 1 base, with 29 bases left in between. The length of the CDR3 is 20 residues. The CDR3 here is CASSPESALAETSPSYEQYF. In DNA form, the CDR3 reads TGCGCCAGCAGTCCCGAGTCGGCCCTAGCTGAAACCAGCCCTTCCTACGAGCAGTACTTC.

The chain has TRBV20-1 and TRBJ2-7, with D possibly matching TRBD1 (6 bases). The CDR3 extends over 11 amino acids. Trimming removed 8 bases at V and 6 bases at J, with 14 bases between. Germline lookup yields CDR1 DFQATT and CDR2 SNEGSKA (reference sequence). CDR3 nucleotides: TGCAGTCGCGCCGGGACAAGCGAGCAGTACTTC. It codes for CSRAGTSEQYF.

Here the CDR3 reads CAISAYGSSYEQYF. CDR3 bases: TGTGCCATCAGCGCCTACGGGAGTTCCTACGAGCAGTACTTC. The V gene is TRBV10-3, the J gene TRBJ2-7; the D gene is possibly TRBD2 (6 bases). The CDR3 extends over 14 amino acids. V lost 6 bases and J 1 base, leaving 13 bases between the germline ends. Germline loops: CDR1 ENHRY, CDR2 SYGVKD.

The J gene is TRBJ2-7, the V gene TRBV5-1; 7 bases are shared with TRBD2. Germline V gives CDR1 SGHRS, CDR2 YFSETQ. The length of the CDR3 is 15 residues. The J segment lost 4 bases and the V segment lost 1 base, leaving 8 bases of the junction unmatched. The CDR3 sequence is CASSLWAGVTYEQYF. The CDR3, as DNA: TGCGCCAGCAGCTTGTGGGCGGGAGTAACGTACGAGCAGTACTTC.

This clone was counted only a few times. V gene TRBV5-1 combines with J gene TRBJ1-1; D might be TRBD1 (5 bases). The CDR3 spans 15 residues. Germline-derived CDR1 and CDR2 are SGHRS and YFSETQ. V was trimmed by 0 bases and J by 0 bases, leaving 9 bases between them. The DNA for the CDR3 is TGCGCCAGCAGCTTGGGGGGCACCTTGAACACTGAAGCTTTCTTT. Translated, it gives CASSLGGTLNTEAFF.

The rearrangement uses TRBV7-6 and TRBJ1-1; D ambiguous. The length of the CDR3 is 11 residues. The germline V gene encodes CDR1 SGHVS and CDR2 FNYEAQ. V was shortened by 5 bases and J by 2 bases, with 3 bases between the two germline ends. In DNA, the CDR3 is TGTGCCAGCAGCCTTAACACTGAAGCTTTCTTT. It is translated as CASSLNTEAFF.

This chain uses TRBV7-9 with TRBJ2-1, with a tentative D call TRBD2 (6 bases). Germline-derived CDR1 and CDR2 are SEHNR and FQNEAQ (reference sequence). V was clipped by 5 bases and J by 5 bases, with 16 bases between them. The CDR3 is 15 amino acids. Here the CDR3 reads CASSPTGEQDNEQFF. The DNA of the CDR3 is TGTGCCAGCAGCCCCACGGGGGAGCAGGACAATGAGCAGTTCTTC. The full variable domain, with the rest looked up from reference TRBV7-9 and TRBJ2-1, is DTGVSQNPRHKITKRGQNVTFRCDPISEHNRLYWYRQTLGQGPEFLTYFQNEAQLEKSRLLSDRFSAERPKGSFSTLEIQRTEQGDSAMYLCASSPTGEQDNEQFFGPGTRLTVL.

This clone was found a few times. This chain links TRBV27 with TRBJ2-3; no clear D gene. Trimming took off 5 bases at V and 6 bases at J, with 18 bases between the two ends. The CDR3 length is 15 residues. From germline, CDR1 is MNHEY and CDR2 SMNVEV (reference sequence). This CDR3 is CASSPMTLQSDTQYF. Here the CDR3 DNA reads TGTGCCAGCAGTCCCATGACCTTACAGTCTGATACGCAGTATTTT.